This T cell receptor (beta chain) emerged from a study of response to subunit inactivated influenza vaccine. Deletions cut 6 bases from V and 11 bases from J, with 22 bases between. Germline CDR1 SGHVS, CDR2 FNYEAQ. The CDR3 loop spans 15 amino acids. General study findings and limits: Authors suggested each seasonal influenza vaccination recruits few new T cells.

TCRdb called the RT-PCR reads again in MiXCR, with one record for every CDR3 protein. The table lists some 850,000 distinct CDR3 sequences, less than 20% of them singletons, with about a tenth in the top ten. This clonotype was picked up a small number of times. Its antigen is unidentified. The receptor was isolated from a man over 45 who received an inactivated influenza vaccine. V and J are TRBV7-6 and TRBJ1-4, with D unresolved. This specimen consisted of PBMCs from blood, obtained about 5 days after vaccination. CDR3 in amino acids: CASRASRWSEGKLFF. The CDR3 nucleotides are TGTGCCAGCAGAGCGTCGCGGTGGTCTGAAGGGAAACTGTTTTTT.